The source of this TCR beta chain is a study of T cell changes during pregnancy in multiple sclerosis. Assay used: immunoSEQ multiplex PCR; TCRdb lists only in-frame clones, some missing. The table records about 40,000 clones, roughly 94% of them present only once. Germline CDR1 LNHDA, CDR2 SQIVND (reference sequence). The V end was cut by 3 bases, the J end by 8 bases, with 16 bases between. The CDR3 spans 14 residues. The receptor comes from a female donor with multiple sclerosis, enrolled in a pregnancy study. This material consisted of peripheral blood, taken in the third trimester of pregnancy. The V call is TRBV19, the J call TRBJ1-1; weak D call: TRBD1 (5 bases). This chain's CDR3 is CASSMQVQGDEAFF. DNA of the CDR3: TGTGCCAGTAGTATGCAGGTCCAGGGCGACGAAGCTTTCTTT.